These 27 T cell receptor beta chains share one sample of origin, sequenced in a study of monozygotic twins with inflammatory bowel disease. Following a re-call of the 5' RACE reads, TCRdb has one entry per CDR3 protein and lacks DNA. The sample has approximately 380,000 distinct CDR3 sequences, and its top ten clones hold approximately 2.4%. Sequencing used blood. The origin of the receptors is a human donor with ulcerative colitis or Crohn's disease, or a healthy co-twin of an affected twin (not recorded which).

CDR3 in amino acids: CASSLRLAGGDLAKNIQYF. The chain has TRBV9 and TRBJ2-4; without DNA, the TCRdb call of TRBD2 cannot be checked. The CDR3 totals 19 residues. Germline lookup yields CDR1 SGDLS and CDR2 YYNGEE.

V is TRBV2 and J is TRBJ1-3; TCRdb outputs TRBD1, but without DNA this stays unchecked. Germline V CDR1 and CDR2: SNHLY, FYNNEI. The CDR3 is made up of 17 amino acids. The CDR3 sequence is CASSSQGQGASGNTIYF.

The chain joins TRBV9 to TRBJ1-1; the D gene TCRdb calls, TRBD1, cannot be checked with no DNA. This CDR3 spans 16 amino acids. CDR1 and CDR2 from the germline V gene are SGDLS and YYNGEE. CDR3 in amino acids: CASSSAGGLGNTEAFF.

The CDR3 spells CASSLHSSLLAKNIQYF. The rearrangement uses TRBV7-9 and TRBJ2-4. Per the germline V gene, CDR1 is SEHNR and CDR2 is FQNEAQ (reference sequence). The CDR3 spans 17 residues.

V is TRBV4-2 and J is TRBJ2-2; the D call from TCRdb, TRBD2, cannot be confirmed without DNA. This CDR3 has 15 residues. Germline assignment: CDR1 LGHNA and CDR2 YNFKEQ. The chain's CDR3 is CASSKEGAGTGELFF.

The V call is TRBV4-2, the J call TRBJ1-1; the TCRdb D gene call, TRBD1, has no DNA to confirm it. The CDR3 totals 13 residues. Per germline, CDR1 LGHNA and CDR2 YNFKEQ. The CDR3 region is CASSIPGGTEAFF.

The gene calls are TRBV6-2 or TRBV6-3 and TRBJ1-5. Germline V CDR1 and CDR2: MNHEY, SVGEGT. The CDR3 consists of 14 residues. The CDR3 sequence is CASKRGEGNQPQHF.

The chain links TRBV9 to TRBJ2-4. Germline CDR1 SGDLS, CDR2 YYNGEE. The CDR3 has 14 residues. CDR3 amino acids: CASSVEYDAYIQYF.

The chain recombines TRBV7-2 with TRBJ1-5; as DNA is missing, the TRBD1 call by TCRdb cannot be tested. Germline V lookup: CDR1 SGHTA, CDR2 FQGNSA. The CDR3 sequence is 17 residues long. The CDR3 spells CASSPLDRVISNQPQHF.

The chain links TRBV7-9 to TRBJ2-4; the D gene TCRdb calls, TRBD2, cannot be checked with no DNA. Germline CDR1 reads SEHNR; CDR2 reads FQNEAQ (reference sequence). There are 15 residues in the CDR3. CDR3 loop: CASSLDIAAKNIQYF.

The chain's CDR3 is CASSYRGLSYEQYF. The rearrangement joins TRBV27 to TRBJ2-7; lacking DNA, the TRBD1 call made by TCRdb goes unchecked. The germline CDR1 and CDR2 sequences are MNHEY and SMNVEV (reference sequence). There are 14 residues in the CDR3.

The chain combines TRBV20-1 with TRBJ2-1; TCRdb's D call of TRBD1 is untestable without DNA. The CDR3 runs 14 residues. CDR1 DFQATT and CDR2 SNEGSKA come from the germline V gene (reference sequence). CDR3 sequence: CSARVGASYNEQFF.

CDR3 sequence reads: CAISSRGETQYF. V gene TRBV10-3 combines with J gene TRBJ2-5. Germline V lookup: CDR1 ENHRY, CDR2 SYGVKD. CDR3 length: 12 amino acids.

This chain links TRBV5-1 with TRBJ1-5; TCRdb reports TRBD1, a call that lacks DNA to check it against. The germline gives CDR1 SGHRS, CDR2 YFSETQ. CDR3 length: 14 amino acids. CDR3 sequence reads: CASSPGASNQPQHF.

CDR3: CACGPGHLYYEQYF. The chain couples TRBV30 to TRBJ2-7; TCRdb gives TRBD1 as the D gene, but with no DNA this cannot be confirmed. The germline V gene has CDR1 GTSNPN and CDR2 SVGIG (reference sequence). The CDR3 totals 14 residues.

CDR3 residues: CASSPDRGNLNTEAFF. This rearrangement joins TRBV18 to TRBJ1-1; there is no DNA to check the TCRdb D call of TRBD1. This CDR3 spans 16 amino acids. Germline V lookup: CDR1 KGHSH, CDR2 LQKENI.

CDR3 amino acids: CASSYDRVGYEQYF. The genes are TRBV5-1 and TRBJ2-7; the TCRdb call, TRBD1, lacks DNA for checking. Germline V CDR1 and CDR2: SGHRS, YFSETQ. This CDR3 has 14 amino acids.

The chain joins TRBV3-1 to TRBJ2-5; TCRdb designates TRBD1, a call that cannot be tested without DNA. The CDR3 contains 13 residues. Germline CDR1 reads LGHDT; CDR2 reads YNNKEL (reference sequence). The chain's CDR3 is CASSQRDESTQYF.

This chain joins TRBV27 and TRBJ1-2; with no DNA, the TCRdb D assignment of TRBD1 cannot be verified. The CDR3 has 16 amino acids. CDR1 is MNHEY, CDR2 SMNVEV, per germline (reference sequence). The CDR3 is CASSLTQTGGTGGYTF.

The genes are TRBV29-1 and TRBJ2-3. Germline CDR1 and CDR2: SQVTM and ANQGSEA. CDR3 size: 14 residues. The CDR3 loop is CSVAPRPSTDTQYF.

The V gene is TRBV5-1, the J gene TRBJ2-7; no DNA is available, so the TRBD1 call from TCRdb remains unchecked. CDR1 and CDR2 from the germline V gene are SGHRS and YFSETQ. The CDR3 consists of 13 residues. CDR3 in amino acids: CASSLTGTYEQYF.

The chain is built from TRBV25-1 and TRBJ2-2; as DNA is missing, the TRBD1 call by TCRdb cannot be tested. This CDR3 spans 15 amino acids. CDR1 MGHDK and CDR2 SYGVNS come from the germline V gene. The CDR3 spells CASSVQGAVTGELFF.

The chain has TRBV10-2 and TRBJ1-1; TCRdb's assignment of TRBD1 cannot be checked, as there is no DNA. Per the germline V gene, CDR1 is WSHSY and CDR2 is SAAADI. This CDR3 is 13 amino acids long. CDR3 amino acids: CASSEGGITEAFF.

The V and J genes are TRBV30 and TRBJ2-7. This CDR3 comprises 11 residues. Per the germline V gene, CDR1 is GTSNPN and CDR2 is SVGIG (reference sequence). CDR3 in amino acids: CAWSSSYEQYF.

The J gene is TRBJ2-7, the V gene TRBV4-2. This CDR3 has 13 residues. CDR1 is LGHNA and CDR2 is YNFKEQ in the germline V gene. The CDR3 here is CASSQGTSYEQYF.

The rearrangement uses TRBV19 and TRBJ2-3; with no DNA, the TCRdb D assignment of TRBD1 cannot be verified. This CDR3 comprises 11 residues. Looked up from germline, CDR1 is LNHDA and CDR2 is SQIVND (reference sequence). This chain's CDR3 is CASSMGGTQYF.

The chain carries TRBV20-1 and TRBJ2-7. Germline V gives CDR1 DFQATT, CDR2 SNEGSKA (reference sequence). The CDR3 runs to 13 residues. CDR3 residues: CSAEGGRSYEQYF.